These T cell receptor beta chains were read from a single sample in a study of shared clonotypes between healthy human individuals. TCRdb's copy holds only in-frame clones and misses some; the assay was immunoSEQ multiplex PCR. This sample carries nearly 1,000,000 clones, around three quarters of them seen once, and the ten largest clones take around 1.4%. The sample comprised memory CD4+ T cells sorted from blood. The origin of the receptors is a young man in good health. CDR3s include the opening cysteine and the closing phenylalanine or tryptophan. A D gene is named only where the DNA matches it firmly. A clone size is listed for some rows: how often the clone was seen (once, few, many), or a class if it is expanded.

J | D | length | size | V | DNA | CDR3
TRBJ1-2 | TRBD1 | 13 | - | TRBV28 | TGTGCCACCGATCCTAGACAGGGCTATGGCTACACCTTC | CATDPRQGYGYTF
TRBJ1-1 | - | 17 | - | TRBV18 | TGTGCCAGCTCACCACCGGGCGTTGGGGCCGGTAATTCCCAAGCTTTCTTT | CASSPPGVGAGNSQAFF
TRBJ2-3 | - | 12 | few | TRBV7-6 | TGTGCCAGCAGATCCGATGGGGGTACGCAGTATTTT | CASRSDGGTQYF
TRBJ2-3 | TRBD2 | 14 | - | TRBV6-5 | TGTGCCAGCACCTCCGGGACTAGCAGAGATACGCAGTATTTT | CASTSGTSRDTQYF
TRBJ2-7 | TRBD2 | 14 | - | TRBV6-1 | TGTGCCAGCAGTAGACTAGCGGGAAACTACGAGCAGTACTTC | CASSRLAGNYEQYF
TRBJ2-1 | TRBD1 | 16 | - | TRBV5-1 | TGCGCCAGCAGCTTGGGGGACAGGGGATTCTACAATGAGCAGTTCTTC | CASSLGDRGFYNEQFF
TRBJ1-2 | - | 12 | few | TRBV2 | TGTGCCAGCCAGTCCCAGTGGGTCGGCTACACCTTC | CASQSQWVGYTF
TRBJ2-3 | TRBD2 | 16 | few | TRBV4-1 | TGCGCCAGCAGCCAAGATTGGGGGGGTATGAGAGATACGCAGTATTTT | CASSQDWGGMRDTQYF
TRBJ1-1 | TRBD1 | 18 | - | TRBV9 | TGTGCCAGCAGCCCACATGCAGGGGGGACTTCCCTGAACACTGAAGCTTTCTTT | CASSPHAGGTSLNTEAFF
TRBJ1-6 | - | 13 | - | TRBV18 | TGTGCCAGCTCACAGGGGGGTAATTCACCCCTCCACTTT | CASSQGGNSPLHF
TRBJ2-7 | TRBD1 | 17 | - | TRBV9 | TGTGCCAGCAGCGTAGCTACAGGACAGGGGTCCAGGAACGAGCAGTACTTC | CASSVATGQGSRNEQYF
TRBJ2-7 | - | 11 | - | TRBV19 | TGTGCCAGTAAAGGGGCGTACGAGCAGTACTTC | CASKGAYEQYF
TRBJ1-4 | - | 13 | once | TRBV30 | TGTGCCTGGAGACAGGGAGTGTATGAAAAACTGTTTTTT | CAWRQGVYEKLFF
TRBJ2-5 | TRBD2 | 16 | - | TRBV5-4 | TGTGCCAGCAGCTTAGGGGTAGCGGGGAGCTGGGGGACCCAGTACTTC | CASSLGVAGSWGTQYF
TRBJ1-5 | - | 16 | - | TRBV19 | TGTGCCAGTAGTATCGGTGAGGGGACTGGAAATCAGCCCCAGCATTTT | CASSIGEGTGNQPQHF
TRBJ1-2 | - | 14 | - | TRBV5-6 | TGTGCCAGCAGCTTGGTAGGACAGAGCTATGGCTACACCTTC | CASSLVGQSYGYTF
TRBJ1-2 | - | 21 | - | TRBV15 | TGTGCCACCAGCCCAAGGGTCGGCGATACGGGGGGGCTGTGGTTAAGGAATGGCTACACCTTC | CATSPRVGDTGGLWLRNGYTF
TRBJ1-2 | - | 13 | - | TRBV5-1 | TGCGCCAGCAGCTTGGTACAGTCCTATGGCTACACCTTC | CASSLVQSYGYTF
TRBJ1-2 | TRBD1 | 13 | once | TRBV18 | TGTGCCAGCAAGCCGGGACAGGATCTTGGCTACACCTTC | CASKPGQDLGYTF
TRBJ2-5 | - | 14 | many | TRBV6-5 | TGTGCCACCCGGCGAGTAGGTGGCCCAGAGACCCAGTACTTC | CATRRVGGPETQYF
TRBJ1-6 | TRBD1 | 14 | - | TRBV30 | TGTGCCTGGAGTTTTGGGACAGGGAATTCACCCCTCCACTTT | CAWSFGTGNSPLHF
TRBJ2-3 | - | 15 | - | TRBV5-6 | TGTGCCAGCAGCTTGGCCTTATCTAGCACAGATACGCAGTATTTT | CASSLALSSTDTQYF
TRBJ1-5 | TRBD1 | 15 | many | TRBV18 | TGTGCCAGCTCACCAGACAGGGGAGGCAATCAGCCCCAGCATTTT | CASSPDRGGNQPQHF
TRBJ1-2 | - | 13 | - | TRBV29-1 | TGCAGCGCAGGGGACCGGTCAGTGGGTGGCTACACCTTC | CSAGDRSVGGYTF
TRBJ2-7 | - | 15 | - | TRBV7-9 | TGTGCCAGCAGCTTAGGTACAGGTTTCACCTACGAGCAGTACTTC | CASSLGTGFTYEQYF
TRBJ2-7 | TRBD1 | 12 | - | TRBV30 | TGTGCCTGCGGACAGGCTACCTACGAGCAGTACTTC | CACGQATYEQYF
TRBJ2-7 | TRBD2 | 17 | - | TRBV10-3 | TGTGCCATCAGTGACCCCGGACTAGCGGGACCCTCCTACGAGCAGTACTTC | CAISDPGLAGPSYEQYF
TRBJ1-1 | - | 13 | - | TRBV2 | TGTGCCAGCAAAGAGGGATCGAACACTGAAGCTTTCTTT | CASKEGSNTEAFF
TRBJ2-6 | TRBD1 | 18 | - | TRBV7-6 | TGTGCCAGCAGCGGCCCGGGACAGGGGGACTCTGGGGCCAACGTCCTGACTTTC | CASSGPGQGDSGANVLTF
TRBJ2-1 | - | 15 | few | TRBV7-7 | TGTGCTAGCAGCTTAACGGCCTTGTCTAACAATGAGCAGTTCTTC | CASSLTALSNNEQFF
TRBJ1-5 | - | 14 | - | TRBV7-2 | TGTGCCAGCAGGAGGCCTGGGAGCAATCAGCCCCAGCATTTT | CASRRPGSNQPQHF
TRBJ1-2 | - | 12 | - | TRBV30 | TGTGCCTGGAGTGGCAGGGACTATGGCTACACCTTC | CAWSGRDYGYTF
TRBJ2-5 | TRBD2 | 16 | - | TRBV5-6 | TGTGCCAGCAGTTTTGGACTAGCGGGAGGATGGGAGACCCAGTACTTC | CASSFGLAGGWETQYF
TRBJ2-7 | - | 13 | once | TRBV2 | TGTGCCAGCGTCCAGGGAAGGCCCTACGAGCAGTACTTC | CASVQGRPYEQYF
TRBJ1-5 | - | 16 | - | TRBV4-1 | TGCGCCAGCAGCCTCCCCTGGGCGGAGCGCCTCGAAGTCCAGCATTTT | CASSLPWAERLEVQHF
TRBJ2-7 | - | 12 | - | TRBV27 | TGTGCCAGCAGTACCTACAGGGAAAGGCAGTACTTC | CASSTYRERQYF
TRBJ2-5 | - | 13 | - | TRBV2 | TGTGCCAGCAGTGGTCGGCTAGCGGAGACCCAGTACTTC | CASSGRLAETQYF
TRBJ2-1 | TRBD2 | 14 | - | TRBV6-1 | TGTGCCACCCGGTACGGGGGGGGATACAATGAGCAGTTCTTC | CATRYGGGYNEQFF
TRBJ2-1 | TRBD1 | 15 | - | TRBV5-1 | TGCGCCAGCAGCCGAGGGACAGCCGCCTACAATGAGCAGTTCTTC | CASSRGTAAYNEQFF
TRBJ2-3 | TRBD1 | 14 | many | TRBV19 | TGTGCCACCCGGGACAGGGGGCGCACAGATACGCAGTATTTT | CATRDRGRTDTQYF